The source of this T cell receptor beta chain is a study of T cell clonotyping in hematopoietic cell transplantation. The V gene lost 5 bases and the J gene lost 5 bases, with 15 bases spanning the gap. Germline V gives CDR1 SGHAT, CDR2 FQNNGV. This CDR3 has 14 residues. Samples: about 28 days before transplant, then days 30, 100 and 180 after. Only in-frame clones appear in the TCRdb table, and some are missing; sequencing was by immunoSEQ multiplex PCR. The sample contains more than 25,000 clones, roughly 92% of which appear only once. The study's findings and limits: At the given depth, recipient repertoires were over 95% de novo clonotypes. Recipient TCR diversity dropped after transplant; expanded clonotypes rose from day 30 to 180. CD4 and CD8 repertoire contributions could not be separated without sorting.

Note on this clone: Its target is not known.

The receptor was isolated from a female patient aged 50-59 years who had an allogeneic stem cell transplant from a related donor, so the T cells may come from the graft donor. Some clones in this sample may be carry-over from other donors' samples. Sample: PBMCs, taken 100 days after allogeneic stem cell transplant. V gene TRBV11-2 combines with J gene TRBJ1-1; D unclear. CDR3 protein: CASSPLVGETEAFF. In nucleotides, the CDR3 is TGTGCCAGCAGCCCGCTAGTGGGTGAAACTGAAGCTTTCTTT.